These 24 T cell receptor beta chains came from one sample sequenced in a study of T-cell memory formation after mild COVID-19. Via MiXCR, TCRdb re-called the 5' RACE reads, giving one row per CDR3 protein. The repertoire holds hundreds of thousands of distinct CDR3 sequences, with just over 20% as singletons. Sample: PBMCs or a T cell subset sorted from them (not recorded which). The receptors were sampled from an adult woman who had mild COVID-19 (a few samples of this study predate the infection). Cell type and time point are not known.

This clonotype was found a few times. The CDR3 spells CASSLEGGLNTGELFF. The DNA for the CDR3 is TGTGCCAGCAGTTTAGAGGGGGGACTAAACACCGGGGAGCTGTTTTTT. The chain recombines TRBV12-3 or TRBV12-4 with TRBJ2-2; D is possibly TRBD2 (7 bases). Trimming left V 1 base short and J 2 bases short, with 11 bases between. The CDR3 extends over 16 amino acids.

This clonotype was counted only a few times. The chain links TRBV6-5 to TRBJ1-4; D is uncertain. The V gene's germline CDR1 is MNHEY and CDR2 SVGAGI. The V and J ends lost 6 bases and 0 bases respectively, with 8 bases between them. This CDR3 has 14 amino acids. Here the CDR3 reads CASSIEATNEKLFF. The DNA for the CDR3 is TGTGCCAGCAGCATTGAGGCAACTAATGAAAAACTGTTTTTT.

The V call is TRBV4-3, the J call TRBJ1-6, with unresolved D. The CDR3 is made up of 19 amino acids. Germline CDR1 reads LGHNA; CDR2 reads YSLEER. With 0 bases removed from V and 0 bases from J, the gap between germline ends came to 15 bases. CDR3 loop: CASSQDVLSLSSYNSPLHF. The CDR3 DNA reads TGCGCCAGCAGCCAAGACGTCTTATCCTTGAGCTCCTATAATTCACCCCTCCACTTT.

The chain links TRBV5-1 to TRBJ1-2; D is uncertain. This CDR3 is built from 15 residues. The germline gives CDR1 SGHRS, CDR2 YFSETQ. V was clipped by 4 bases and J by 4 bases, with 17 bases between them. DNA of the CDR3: TGCGCCAGCAGCCCAAACGGGCCCCTACCCTATGGCTACACCTTC. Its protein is CASSPNGPLPYGYTF.

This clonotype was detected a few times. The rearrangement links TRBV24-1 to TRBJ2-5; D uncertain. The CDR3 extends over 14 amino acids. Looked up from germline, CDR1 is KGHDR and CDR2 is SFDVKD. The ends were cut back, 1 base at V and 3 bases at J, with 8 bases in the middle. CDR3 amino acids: CATSDFSAEETQYF. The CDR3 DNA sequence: TGTGCCACCAGTGATTTCTCGGCAGAAGAGACCCAGTACTTC.

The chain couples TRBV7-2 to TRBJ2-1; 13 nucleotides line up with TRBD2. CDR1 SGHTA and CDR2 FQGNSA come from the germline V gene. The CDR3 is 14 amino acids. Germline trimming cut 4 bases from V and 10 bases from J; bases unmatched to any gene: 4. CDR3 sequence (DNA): TGTGCCAGCAGCTCACAGGGACTAGCGGGGGAGCAGTTCTTC. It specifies CASSSQGLAGEQFF.

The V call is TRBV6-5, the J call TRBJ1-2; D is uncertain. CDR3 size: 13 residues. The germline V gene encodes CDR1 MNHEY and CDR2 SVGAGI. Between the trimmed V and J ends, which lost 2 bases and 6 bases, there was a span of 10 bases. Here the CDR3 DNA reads TGTGCCAGCAGTTACCCCGGGTCCGATGGCTACACCTTC. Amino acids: CASSYPGSDGYTF.

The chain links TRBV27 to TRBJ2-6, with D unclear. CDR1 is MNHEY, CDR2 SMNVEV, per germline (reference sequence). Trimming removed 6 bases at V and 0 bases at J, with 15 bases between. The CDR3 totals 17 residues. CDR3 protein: CASRMFGAFSGANVLTF. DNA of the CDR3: TGTGCCAGCAGGATGTTCGGTGCTTTCTCTGGGGCCAACGTCCTGACTTTC.

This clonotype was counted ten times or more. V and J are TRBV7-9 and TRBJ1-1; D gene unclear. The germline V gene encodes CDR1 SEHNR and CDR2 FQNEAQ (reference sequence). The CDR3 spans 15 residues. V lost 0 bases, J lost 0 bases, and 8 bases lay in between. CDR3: CASSLAGVMNTEAFF. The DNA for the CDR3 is TGTGCCAGCAGCTTAGCGGGAGTGATGAACACTGAAGCTTTCTTT.

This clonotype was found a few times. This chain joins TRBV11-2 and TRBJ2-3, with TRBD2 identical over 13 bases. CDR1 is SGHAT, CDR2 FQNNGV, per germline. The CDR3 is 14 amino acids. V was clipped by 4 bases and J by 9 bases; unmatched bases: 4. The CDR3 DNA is TGTGCCAGCAGCTCCCGGACTAGCGGGGGCACGCAGTATTTT. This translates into CASSSRTSGGTQYF.

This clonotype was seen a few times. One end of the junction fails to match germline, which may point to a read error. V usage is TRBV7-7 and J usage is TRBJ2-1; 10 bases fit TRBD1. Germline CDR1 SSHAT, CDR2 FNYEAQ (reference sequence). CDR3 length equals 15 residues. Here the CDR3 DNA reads TGTGCTAGCAGCTTAAGACAGGGGGCTCCCAATGAGCAGTTCTTC. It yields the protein CASSLRQGAPNEQFF.

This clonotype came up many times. CDR3: CASSQGGGRAYNEQFF. CDR3 in DNA: TGTGCCAGCAGCCAAGGTGGCGGTAGGGCCTACAATGAGCAGTTCTTC. The gene calls are TRBV4-2 and TRBJ2-1; D unresolved. In germline, CDR1 is LGHNA, CDR2 YNFKEQ. Trimming pared 1 base from V and 2 bases from J, leaving 12 bases between. CDR3 size: 16 residues.

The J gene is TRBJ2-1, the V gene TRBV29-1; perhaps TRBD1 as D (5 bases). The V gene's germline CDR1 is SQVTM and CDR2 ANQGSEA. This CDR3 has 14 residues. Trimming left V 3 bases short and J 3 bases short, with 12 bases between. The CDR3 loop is CSVDPQGNYNEQFF. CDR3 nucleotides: TGCAGCGTTGACCCCCAGGGCAACTACAATGAGCAGTTCTTC.

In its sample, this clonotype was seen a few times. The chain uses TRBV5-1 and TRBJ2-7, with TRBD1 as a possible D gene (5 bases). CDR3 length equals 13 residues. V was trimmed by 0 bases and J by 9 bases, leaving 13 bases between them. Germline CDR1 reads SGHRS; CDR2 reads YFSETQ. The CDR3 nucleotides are TGCGCCAGCAGCTTGGGGACGGATACAGGGCAGTACTTC. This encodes CASSLGTDTGQYF.

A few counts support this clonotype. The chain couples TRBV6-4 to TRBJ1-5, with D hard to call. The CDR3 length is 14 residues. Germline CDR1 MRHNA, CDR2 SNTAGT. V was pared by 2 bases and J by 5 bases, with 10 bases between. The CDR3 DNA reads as TGTGCCAGCAGTGACCGCCGGAGGGATCAGCCCCAGCATTTT. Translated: CASSDRRRDQPQHF.

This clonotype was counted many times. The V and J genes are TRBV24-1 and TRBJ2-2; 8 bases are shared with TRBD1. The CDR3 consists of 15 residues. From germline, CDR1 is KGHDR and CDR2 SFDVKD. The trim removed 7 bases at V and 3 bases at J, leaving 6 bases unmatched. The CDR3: CATSWTGLDTGELFF. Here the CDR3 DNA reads TGTGCCACCAGCTGGACAGGGCTTGACACCGGGGAGCTGTTTTTT.

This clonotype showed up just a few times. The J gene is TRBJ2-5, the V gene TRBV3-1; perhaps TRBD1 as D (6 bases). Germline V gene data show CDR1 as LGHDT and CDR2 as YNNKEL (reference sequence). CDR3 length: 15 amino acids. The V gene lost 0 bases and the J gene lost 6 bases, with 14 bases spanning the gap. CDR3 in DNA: TGTGCCAGCAGCCAAGACAGGGGCGTCTCGCAGACCCAGTACTTC. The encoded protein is CASSQDRGVSQTQYF.

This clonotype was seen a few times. DNA for the CDR3: TGCAGCGTGCGGACAGTAAACACTGAAGCTTTCTTT. Translating gives CSVRTVNTEAFF. The chain recombines TRBV29-1 with TRBJ1-1; TRBD1 is a possible D gene (6 bases). Per the germline V gene, CDR1 is SQVTM and CDR2 is ANQGSEA. The CDR3 contains 12 residues. Trimming left V 6 bases short and J 2 bases short, with 10 bases between.

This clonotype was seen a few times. The CDR3 here is CSVDTSYEQYF. CDR3 in DNA: TGCAGCGTTGACACCTCCTACGAGCAGTACTTC. The rearrangement uses TRBV29-1 and TRBJ2-7, with unresolved D. Per germline, CDR1 SQVTM and CDR2 ANQGSEA. V lost 3 bases, J lost 0 bases, and 3 bases lay in between. The CDR3 has 11 amino acids.

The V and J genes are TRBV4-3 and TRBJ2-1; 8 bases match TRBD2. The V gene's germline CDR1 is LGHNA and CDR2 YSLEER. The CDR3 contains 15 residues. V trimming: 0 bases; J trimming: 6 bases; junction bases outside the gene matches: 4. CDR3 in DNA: TGCGCCAGCAGCCAAGATCAGCGGGGGCCCAATGAGCAGTTCTTC. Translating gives CASSQDQRGPNEQFF.

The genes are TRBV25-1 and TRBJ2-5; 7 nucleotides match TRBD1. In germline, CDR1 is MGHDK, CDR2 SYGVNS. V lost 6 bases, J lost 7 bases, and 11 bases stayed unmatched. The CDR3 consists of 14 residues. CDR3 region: CASSAKTGVGTQYF. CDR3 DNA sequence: TGTGCCAGCAGCGCAAAAACAGGGGTTGGGACCCAGTACTTC.

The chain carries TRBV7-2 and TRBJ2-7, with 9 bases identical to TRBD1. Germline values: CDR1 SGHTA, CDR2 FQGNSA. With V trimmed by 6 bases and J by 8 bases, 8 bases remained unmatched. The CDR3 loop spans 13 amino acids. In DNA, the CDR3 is TGTGCCAGCAGTTCCGGGACAGGGTGGAAGCAGTACTTC. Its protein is CASSSGTGWKQYF. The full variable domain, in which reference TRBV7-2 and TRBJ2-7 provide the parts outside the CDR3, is GAGVSQSPSNKVTEKGKDVELRCDPISGHTALYWYRQSLGQGLEFLIYFQGNSAPDKSGLPSDRFSAERTGGSVSTLTIQRTQQEDSAVYLCASSSGTGWKQYFGPGTRLTVT.

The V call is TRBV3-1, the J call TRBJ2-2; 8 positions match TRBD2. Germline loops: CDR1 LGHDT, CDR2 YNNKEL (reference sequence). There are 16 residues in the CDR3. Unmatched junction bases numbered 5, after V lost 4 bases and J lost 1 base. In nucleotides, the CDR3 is TGTGCCAGCAGCCTAATAGCGGGGCAGAACACCGGGGAGCTGTTTTTT. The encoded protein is CASSLIAGQNTGELFF.

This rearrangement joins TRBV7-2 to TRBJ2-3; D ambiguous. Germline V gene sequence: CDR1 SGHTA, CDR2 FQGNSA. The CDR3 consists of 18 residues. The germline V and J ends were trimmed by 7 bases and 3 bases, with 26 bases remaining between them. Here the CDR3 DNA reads TGTGCCAGCATCCCACGGGTTTTCGGCGGAACGGAAACAGATACGCAGTATTTT. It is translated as CASIPRVFGGTETDTQYF.